This entry describes one TCR beta chain. This CDR3 comprises 16 residues. Trimming at V came to 5 bases and at J to 1 base, leaving 9 bases not matched to a gene. CDR1 is SSHAT and CDR2 is FNYEAQ in the germline V gene (reference sequence). The sample originates from a study of blood T cell repertoires in COVID-19. Looking at the study overall: There were acute and convalescent COVID-19 samples, and they came from the United States, Italy and Spain. PBMCs, B-cell-depleted T cells, or T cells were the source of the cDNA or gDNA that made up the material.

As processed by the authors: Quantification of nucleated cells was approximated via reference gene primer amplification. TCRdb's table, derived via immunoSEQ multiplex PCR, lists solely in-frame clones and lacks some. That table furnishes V, J and clone size, whereas the DNA furnished D and trimming. The profile covers 150,000 to 200,000 clones, with 84% appearing a single time and around 15% taken by the ten largest. Sequences were obtained from PBMCs or T cells enriched from blood (not recorded which). The chain links TRBV7-7 to TRBJ2-7; TRBD1 agrees at 9 bases. The TCR originated in a man in his fifties or sixties who had recovered from COVID-19. CDR3 in amino acids: CASSPVDRGTSYEQYF. The CDR3, as DNA: TGTGCCAGCAGCCCAGTCGACAGGGGGACTTCCTACGAGCAGTACTTC.